The rows below give T cell receptor beta chains drawn from one sample of a study of T cells in Graves' hyperthyroidism and ophthalmopathy. Each CDR3 protein gets one entry after TCRdb re-called the multiplex PCR reads with MiXCR. The repertoire includes some 440,000 distinct CDR3 sequences, about a sixth of them detected once, and roughly an eighth sits in the top ten. The sequencing input was blood. These TCRs come from a woman between 18 and 29 years old with Graves' hyperthyroidism. CDR3s include the opening cysteine and the closing phenylalanine or tryptophan. The D gene is left open where the match is weak. Only part of the rows carry a size: once, few, many, or a class if the clone is expanded.

j_call v_call cdr3_length clone_size d_call cdr3_nt cdr3_aa
TRBJ2-1 TRBV7-3 16 many TRBD2 TGTGCCACTGGGACTAGCGGGTTATCCCCCTACAATGAGCAGTTCTTC CATGTSGLSPYNEQFF
TRBJ1-1 TRBV6-1 15 many - TGTGCCAGCAGTGAAAGGGACCGCCCGGATCGGGAAGCTTTCTTT CASSERDRPDREAFF
TRBJ1-6 TRBV6-1 12 - - TGTGCCAGCAGAAACTGGGTTTCACCCCTCCACTTT CASRNWVSPLHF
TRBJ2-1 TRBV24-1 14 - - TGTGCCACCAGTGCGGTGGGTAGGGGGGGTGAACAGTTCTTC CATSAVGRGGEQFF
TRBJ2-3 TRBV18 14 - - TGTGCCAGCTCACCAATCCCCCGCACAGATACGCAGTATTTT CASSPIPRTDTQYF
TRBJ1-1 TRBV4-1 15 - - TGCGCCAGCAGCCAAGAAAGCACCTTGAACACTGAAGCTTTCTTT CASSQESTLNTEAFF
TRBJ2-5 TRBV20-1 14 few - TGCAGTGCTAGAATGGAGGGGGCCCGAGAGACCCAGTACTTC CSARMEGARETQYF
TRBJ2-1 TRBV12-3/TRBV12-4 13 - - TGTGCCAGCAGTTCGGGGATCCTCAATGAGCAGTTCTTC CASSSGILNEQFF
TRBJ1-1 TRBV10-2 17 - TRBD1 TGCGCCAGCAGTGCCCACGACAGGGGGGCACTGAACACTGAAGCTTTCTTT CASSAHDRGALNTEAFF
TRBJ1-2 TRBV20-1 12 many - TGCAGTGCCCGCCGAAACACCTATGGCTACACCTTC CSARRNTYGYTF
TRBJ2-7 TRBV10-3 16 many TRBD2 TGTGCCATCAGTGCCCCAGCCGGACTAGCGGGAGACGAGCAGTACTTC CAISAPAGLAGDEQYF
TRBJ1-1 TRBV29-1 13 few TRBD1 TGCAGCGTTGCGGGGGGGACAGCTCCTGAAGCTTTCTTT CSVAGGTAPEAFF
TRBJ2-3 TRBV20-1 15 - - TGCAGTGCTTCCCCTTGGGGGGTAGGCACAGATACGCAGTATTTT CSASPWGVGTDTQYF
TRBJ2-1 TRBV20-1 15 - TRBD2 TGCAGTGCCACCGTACTAGCGGGATCCTACAATGAGCAGTTCTTC CSATVLAGSYNEQFF
TRBJ1-4 TRBV6-1 12 few - TGTGCCACCCAGGGAGATCATGAAAAACTGTTTTTT CATQGDHEKLFF
TRBJ2-1 TRBV12-3/TRBV12-4 11 few - TGTGCCAGCAGTTCGCTCAATGAGCAGTTCTTC CASSSLNEQFF
TRBJ2-1 TRBV12-3/TRBV12-4 15 many - TGTGCCAGCAGTTTTAGCGCGAGCTCCTACAATGAGCAGTTCTTC CASSFSASSYNEQFF
TRBJ1-2 TRBV5-1 15 - - TGCGCCAGCAGCTTCTCATGGGGAGCTTTCTATAGCTACACCTTC CASSFSWGAFYSYTF
TRBJ1-1 TRBV2 14 many - TGTGCCAGCAGTCCGTCCTCGGTACTACCTAAAGCTTTCTTT CASSPSSVLPKAFF
TRBJ1-3 TRBV5-6 15 few - TGTGCCAGCAGCCGACGGCTCACTGGGGGAAACACCATATATTTT CASSRRLTGGNTIYF
TRBJ2-5 TRBV28 13 many - TGTGCCAGCAGTTCTCCGTTCCCCAAGACCCAGTACTTC CASSSPFPKTQYF
TRBJ2-2 TRBV3-1 17 - TRBD2 TGTGCCAGCAGTTCCCCCCTAGCGGGGCCCCCTGCTGGGGAGCTGTTTTTT CASSSPLAGPPAGELFF
TRBJ2-3 TRBV27 16 many - TGTGCCAGCAGTCCCCGGTCCCCGTTCGGCCCAGATACGCAGTATTTT CASSPRSPFGPDTQYF
TRBJ2-2 TRBV2 15 many TRBD1 TGTGCCAGCAGACGACAGGGGGCCGTCACCGGGGAGCTGTTTTTT CASRRQGAVTGELFF
TRBJ2-7 TRBV7-9 19 - TRBD2 TGTGCCAGCAGCCCCCTACCTCAGGCCTCCGGGACTAAGTTGAGCGAGCAGTACTTC CASSPLPQASGTKLSEQYF
TRBJ1-2 TRBV2 15 - - TGTGCCAGCAGTGAACAGTCAGGGGCCGGCGGTGGCTACACCTTC CASSEQSGAGGGYTF
TRBJ2-1 TRBV10-3 16 once TRBD2 TGTGCCATCAGTGAGTCGAGCGTCGGGGGGGCGGGTGAGCAGTTCTTC CAISESSVGGAGEQFF
TRBJ2-3 TRBV12-3/TRBV12-4 22 many - TGTGCCAGCAGTTTAAGGCTAGCGACCGGTATCATTAAACCCGATAGCACAGATACGCAGTATTTT CASSLRLATGIIKPDSTDTQYF
TRBJ2-2 TRBV19 14 - - TGTGCCAGTAGTAACCCACAGGGAACCGGGGAGCTGTTTTTT CASSNPQGTGELFF
TRBJ2-1 TRBV10-2 12 few - TGCGCCAGCACTGACCCTCTCGCCGAGCAGTTCTTC CASTDPLAEQFF
TRBJ2-5 TRBV29-1 14 many TRBD1 TGCAGCGTAACCACAGGGGGCAAGCGAGAGACCCAGTACTTC CSVTTGGKRETQYF
TRBJ2-7 TRBV3-1 15 many - TGTGCCAGCAGCCAAGTAGGGGGGCTAGGGTACGAGCAGTACTTC CASSQVGGLGYEQYF
TRBJ2-7 TRBV20-1 14 - - TGCAGTGCTAGAGATGGGGGAATTTCCTACGAGCAGTACTTC CSARDGGISYEQYF
TRBJ2-7 TRBV25-1 11 - - TGTGCCAGCAGAGAGGCGTACGAGCAGTACTTC CASREAYEQYF
TRBJ1-1 TRBV11-2 14 - - TGTGCCAGCAGCTTAGCATCGGGAAACACTGAAGCTTTCTTT CASSLASGNTEAFF
TRBJ2-4 TRBV7-2 14 - - TGTGCCAGCAGCTTTAAACCAGGGGGGGACATTCAGTACTTC CASSFKPGGDIQYF
TRBJ1-1 TRBV6-5 15 few - TGTGCCAGCAGTTACACAAGAATCGGATGGACTGAAGCTTTCTTT CASSYTRIGWTEAFF
TRBJ1-4 TRBV5-1 15 few - TGCGCCAGCAGCTTGGTAGGCGCAACTAATGAAAAACTGTTTTTT CASSLVGATNEKLFF
TRBJ2-1 TRBV10-1 16 few TRBD1 TGCGCCAGCAGTATGGACAGGGGGACATTGAGCAATGAGCAGTTCTTC CASSMDRGTLSNEQFF
TRBJ1-2 TRBV19 15 - - TGTGCCAGTAGTTACCGCTGGGAGCCAAGGGGAGGCTACACCTTC CASSYRWEPRGGYTF